The sequence of this T cell receptor (beta chain) was determined in a study of neurological immune-mediated disorders. The authors produced cDNA by 5'RACE using 10-nucleotide random UMIs. TCRdb called the 5' RACE reads again in MiXCR, with one record for every CDR3 protein. The sample carries about 30,000 distinct CDR3 sequences, approximately 5% recorded once. The study built sorted libraries from 1 million CD4+ or CD8+ T cells. Germline V gene lookup returns CDR1 DFQATT and CDR2 SNEGSKA (reference sequence). Trimming took 6 bases from V and 10 from J, leaving 16 bases between them. The CDR3 contains 12 residues.

What was sequenced was CD4+ T cells from blood. The clonotype was recovered from a woman between 50 and 59 years old in good health. The chain employs TRBV20-1 and TRBJ2-1; tentatively, D is TRBD2 (6 bases). DNA of the CDR3: TGCAGTGCAGGTAGGACGCGGGGAGAGCAGTTCTTC. It encodes CSAGRTRGEQFF.